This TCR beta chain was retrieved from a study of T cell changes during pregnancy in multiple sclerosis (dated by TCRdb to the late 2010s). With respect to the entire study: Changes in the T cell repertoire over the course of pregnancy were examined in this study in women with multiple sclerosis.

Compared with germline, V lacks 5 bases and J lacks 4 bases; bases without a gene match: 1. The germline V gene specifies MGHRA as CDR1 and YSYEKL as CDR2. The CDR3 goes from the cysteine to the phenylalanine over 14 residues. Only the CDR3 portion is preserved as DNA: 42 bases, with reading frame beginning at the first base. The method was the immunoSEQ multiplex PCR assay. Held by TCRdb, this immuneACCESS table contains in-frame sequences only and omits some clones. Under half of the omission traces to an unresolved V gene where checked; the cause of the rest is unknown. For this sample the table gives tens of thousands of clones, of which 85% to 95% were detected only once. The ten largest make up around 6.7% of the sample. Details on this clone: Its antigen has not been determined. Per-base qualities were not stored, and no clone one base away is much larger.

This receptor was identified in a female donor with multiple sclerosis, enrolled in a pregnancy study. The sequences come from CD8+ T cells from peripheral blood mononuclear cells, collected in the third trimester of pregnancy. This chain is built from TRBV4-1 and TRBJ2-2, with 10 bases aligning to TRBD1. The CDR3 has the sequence CASSRTGGTGELFF. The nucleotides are TGCGCCAGCAGCAGGACAGGGGGCACCGGGGAGCTGTTTTTT.